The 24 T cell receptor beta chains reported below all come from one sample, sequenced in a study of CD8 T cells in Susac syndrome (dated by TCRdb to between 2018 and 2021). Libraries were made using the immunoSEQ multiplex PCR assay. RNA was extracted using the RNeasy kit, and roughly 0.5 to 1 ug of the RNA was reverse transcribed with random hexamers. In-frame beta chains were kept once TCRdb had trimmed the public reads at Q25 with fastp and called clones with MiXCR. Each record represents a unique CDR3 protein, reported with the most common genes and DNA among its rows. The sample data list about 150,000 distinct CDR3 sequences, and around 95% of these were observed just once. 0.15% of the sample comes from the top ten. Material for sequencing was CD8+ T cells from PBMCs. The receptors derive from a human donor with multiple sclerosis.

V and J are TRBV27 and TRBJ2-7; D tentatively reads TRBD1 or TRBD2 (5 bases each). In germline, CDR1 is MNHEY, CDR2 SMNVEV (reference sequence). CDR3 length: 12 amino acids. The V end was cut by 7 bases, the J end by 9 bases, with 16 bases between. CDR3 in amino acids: CASTGDQGVQYF. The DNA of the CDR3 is TGTGCCAGCACCGGGGACCAGGGAGTGCAGTACTTC.

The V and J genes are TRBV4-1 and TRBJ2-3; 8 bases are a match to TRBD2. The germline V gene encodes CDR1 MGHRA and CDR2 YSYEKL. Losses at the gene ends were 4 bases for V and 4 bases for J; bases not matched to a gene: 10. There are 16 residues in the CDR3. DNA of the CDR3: TGCGCCAGCAGCCCCGGGGTCCTAGCGGGCGCAGATACGCAGTATTTT. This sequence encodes CASSPGVLAGADTQYF.

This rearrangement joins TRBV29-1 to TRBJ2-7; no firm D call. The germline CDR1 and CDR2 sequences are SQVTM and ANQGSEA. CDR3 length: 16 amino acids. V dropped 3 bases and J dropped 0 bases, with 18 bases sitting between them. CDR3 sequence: CSVEPSLPDISYEQYF. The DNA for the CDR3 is TGCAGCGTTGAGCCCAGTCTCCCAGATATCTCCTACGAGCAGTACTTC.

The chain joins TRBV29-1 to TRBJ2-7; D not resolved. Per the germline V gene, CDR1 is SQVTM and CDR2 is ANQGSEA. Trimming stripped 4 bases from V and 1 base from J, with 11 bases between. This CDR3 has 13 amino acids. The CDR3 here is CSVVFDGSYEQYV. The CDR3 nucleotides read TGCAGCGTTGTTTTCGACGGATCCTACGAGCAGTACGTC.

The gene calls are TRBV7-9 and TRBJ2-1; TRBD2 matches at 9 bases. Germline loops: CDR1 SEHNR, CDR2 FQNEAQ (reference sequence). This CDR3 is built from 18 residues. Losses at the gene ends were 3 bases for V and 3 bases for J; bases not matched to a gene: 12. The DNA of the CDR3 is TGTGCCAGCAGCTTCCCCCAGCTAGCGGGAACCCGCTACAATGAGCAGTTCTTC. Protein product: CASSFPQLAGTRYNEQFF.

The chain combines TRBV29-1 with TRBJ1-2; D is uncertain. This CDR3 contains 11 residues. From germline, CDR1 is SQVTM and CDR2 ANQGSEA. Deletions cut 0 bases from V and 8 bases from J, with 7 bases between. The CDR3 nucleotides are TGCAGCGTTGAAGAAATCCGCGGCTACACCTTC. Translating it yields CSVEEIRGYTF.

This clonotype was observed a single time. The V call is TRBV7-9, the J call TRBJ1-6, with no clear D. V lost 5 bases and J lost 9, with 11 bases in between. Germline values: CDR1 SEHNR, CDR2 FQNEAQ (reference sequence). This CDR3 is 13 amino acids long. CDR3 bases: TGTGCCAGCAGCGACGACCGAGTTTCACCCCTCCACTTT. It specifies CASSDDRVSPLHF.

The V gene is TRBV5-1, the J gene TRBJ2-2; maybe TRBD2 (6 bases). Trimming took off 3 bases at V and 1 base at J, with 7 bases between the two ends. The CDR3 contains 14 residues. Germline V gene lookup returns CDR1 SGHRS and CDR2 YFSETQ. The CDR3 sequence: CASSSEGNTGELFF. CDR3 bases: TGCGCCAGCAGCTCGGAGGGGAACACCGGGGAGCTGTTTTTT.

CDR3 loop: CAISDQGTEQYF. The CDR3 DNA is TGTGCCATCAGTGACCAGGGGACCGAGCAGTACTTC. The chain is built from TRBV10-3 and TRBJ2-7; D might be TRBD1 (6 bases). V was pared by 3 bases and J by 6 bases, with 9 bases between. The CDR3 runs 12 residues. The V gene's germline CDR1 is ENHRY and CDR2 SYGVKD.

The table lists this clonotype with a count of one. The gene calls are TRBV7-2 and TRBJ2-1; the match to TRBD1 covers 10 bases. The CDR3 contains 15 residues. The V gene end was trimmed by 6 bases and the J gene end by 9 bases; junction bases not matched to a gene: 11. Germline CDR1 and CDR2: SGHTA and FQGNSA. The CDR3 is CASSSTGTGASEQFF. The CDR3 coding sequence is TGTGCCAGCAGTTCAACCGGGACAGGGGCGTCTGAGCAGTTCTTC. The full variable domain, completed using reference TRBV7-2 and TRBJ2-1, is GAGVSQSPSNKVTEKGKDVELRCDPISGHTALYWYRQSLGQGLEFLIYFQGNSAPDKSGLPSDRFSAERTGGSVSTLTIQRTQQEDSAVYLCASSSTGTGASEQFFGPGTRLTVL.

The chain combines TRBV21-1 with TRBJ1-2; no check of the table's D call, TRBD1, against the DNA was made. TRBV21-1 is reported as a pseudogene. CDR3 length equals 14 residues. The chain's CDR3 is CASGQGEGNYGYTF. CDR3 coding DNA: TGTGCCAGTGGACAGGGTGAGGGCAACTATGGCTACACCTTC.

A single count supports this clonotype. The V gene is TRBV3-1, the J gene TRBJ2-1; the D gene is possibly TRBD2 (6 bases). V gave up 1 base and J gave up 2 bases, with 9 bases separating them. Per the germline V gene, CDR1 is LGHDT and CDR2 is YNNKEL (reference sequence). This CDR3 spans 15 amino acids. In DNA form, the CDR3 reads TGTGCCAGCAGCCAAGTAAGCGGGCCCTACAATGAGCAGTTCTTC. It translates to CASSQVSGPYNEQFF.

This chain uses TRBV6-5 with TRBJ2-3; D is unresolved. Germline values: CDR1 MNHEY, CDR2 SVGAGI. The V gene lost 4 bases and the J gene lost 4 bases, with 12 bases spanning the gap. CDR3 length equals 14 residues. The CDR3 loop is CASSSDLGPDTQYF. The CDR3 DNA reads TGTGCCAGCAGTTCAGATCTGGGCCCAGATACGCAGTATTTT.

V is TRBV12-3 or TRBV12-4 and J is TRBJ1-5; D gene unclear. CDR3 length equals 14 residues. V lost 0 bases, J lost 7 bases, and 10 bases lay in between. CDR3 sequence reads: CASSLARYEQPQHF. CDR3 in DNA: TGTGCCAGCAGTTTAGCGCGGTACGAACAGCCCCAGCATTTT.

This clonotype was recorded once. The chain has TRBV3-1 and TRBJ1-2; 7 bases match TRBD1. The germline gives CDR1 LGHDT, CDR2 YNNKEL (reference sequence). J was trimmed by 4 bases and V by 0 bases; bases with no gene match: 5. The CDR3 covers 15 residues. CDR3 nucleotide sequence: TGTGCCAGCAGCCAAGAGGAGGGGGCGGGCTATGGCTACACCTTC. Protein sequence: CASSQEEGAGYGYTF.

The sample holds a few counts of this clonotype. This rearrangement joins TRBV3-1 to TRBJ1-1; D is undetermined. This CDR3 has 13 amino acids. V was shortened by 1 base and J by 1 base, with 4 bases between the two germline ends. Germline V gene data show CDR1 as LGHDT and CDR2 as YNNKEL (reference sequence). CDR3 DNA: TGTGCCAGCAGCCAAGGACAGAACACTGAAGCTTTCTTT. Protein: CASSQGQNTEAFF.

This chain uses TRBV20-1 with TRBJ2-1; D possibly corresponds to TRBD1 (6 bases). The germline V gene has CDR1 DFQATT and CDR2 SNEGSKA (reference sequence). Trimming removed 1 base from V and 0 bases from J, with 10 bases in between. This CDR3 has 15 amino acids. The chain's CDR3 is CSARADSLSYNEQFF. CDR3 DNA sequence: TGCAGTGCTAGAGCGGACAGCCTCTCCTACAATGAGCAGTTCTTC.

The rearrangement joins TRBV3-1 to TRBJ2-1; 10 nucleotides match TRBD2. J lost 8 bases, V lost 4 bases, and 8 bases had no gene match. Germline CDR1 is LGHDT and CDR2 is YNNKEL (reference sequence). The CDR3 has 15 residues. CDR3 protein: CASSPLLAGRDEQFF. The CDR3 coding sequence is TGTGCCAGCAGCCCCTTACTAGCGGGGCGGGATGAGCAGTTCTTC.

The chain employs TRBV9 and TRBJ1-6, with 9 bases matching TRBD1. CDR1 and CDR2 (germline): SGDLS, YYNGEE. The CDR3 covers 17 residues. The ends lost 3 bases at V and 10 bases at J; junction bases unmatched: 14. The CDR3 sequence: CASSGTWTGERGSPLHF. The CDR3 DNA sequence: TGTGCCAGCAGCGGAACCTGGACAGGGGAAAGGGGATCACCCCTCCACTTT.

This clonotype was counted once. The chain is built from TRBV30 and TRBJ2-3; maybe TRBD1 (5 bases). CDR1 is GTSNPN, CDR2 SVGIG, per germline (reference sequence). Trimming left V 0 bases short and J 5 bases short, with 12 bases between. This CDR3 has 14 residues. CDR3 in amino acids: CAWSVAGLRDTQYF. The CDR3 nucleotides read TGTGCCTGGAGTGTAGCAGGGTTGAGAGATACGCAGTATTTT.

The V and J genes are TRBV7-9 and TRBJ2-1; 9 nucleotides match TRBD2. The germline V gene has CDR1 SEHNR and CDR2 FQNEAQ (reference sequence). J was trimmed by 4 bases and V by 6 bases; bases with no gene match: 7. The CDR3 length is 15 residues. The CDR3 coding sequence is TGTGCCAGCAGTCCGATAGCGGGGGAATACAATGAGCAGTTCTTC. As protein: CASSPIAGEYNEQFF.

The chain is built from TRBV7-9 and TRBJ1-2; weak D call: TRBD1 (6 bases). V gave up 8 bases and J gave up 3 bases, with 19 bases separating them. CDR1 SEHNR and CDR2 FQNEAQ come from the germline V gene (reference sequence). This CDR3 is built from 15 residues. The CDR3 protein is CASGLIQGHHYGYTF. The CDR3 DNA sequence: TGTGCCAGCGGGTTGATCCAGGGACATCACTATGGCTACACCTTC.

In nucleotides, the CDR3 is TGTGCCAGCGTCGAGACGGTCTATGGCTACACCTTC. Protein product: CASVETVYGYTF. The chain recombines TRBV7-9 with TRBJ1-2; no reliable D call. The CDR3 contains 12 residues. Germline lookup yields CDR1 SEHNR and CDR2 FQNEAQ (reference sequence). Deletions cut 8 bases from V and 4 bases from J, with 11 bases between.

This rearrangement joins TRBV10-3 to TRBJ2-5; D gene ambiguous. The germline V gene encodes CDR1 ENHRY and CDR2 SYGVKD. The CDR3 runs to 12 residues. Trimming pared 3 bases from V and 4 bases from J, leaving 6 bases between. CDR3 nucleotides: TGTGCCATCAGTGATTTCAGAGAGACCCAGTACTTC. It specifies CAISDFRETQYF.